This T cell receptor (beta chain) was retrieved from a study of blood T cell repertoires in COVID-19. On the study more broadly: Samples came from the United States, Italy and Spain, spanning acute and convalescent COVID-19. PBMCs, B-cell-depleted T cells, or T cells provided the cDNA or gDNA that made up the material.

This CDR3 contains 15 residues. Germline CDR1 SGHKS, CDR2 YYEKEE (reference sequence). The junction had 8 bases not matched to a gene; V was cut back by 6 bases and J by 3 bases. In the original processing: Nucleated cell counts were estimated from reference gene primer amplification. The table came from immunoSEQ multiplex PCR; TCRdb's copy has only in-frame clones and leaves some out. The V and J calls and clone size are taken from that table; D and trimming were inferred from the DNA. The sample lists approximately 140,000 clones; about 80% were seen once. The gene calls are TRBV5-5 and TRBJ1-4, with 7 bases lining up with TRBD1. This receptor was obtained from a man in his forties or fifties with acute or convalescent COVID-19. The sample comprised peripheral blood. This CDR3 reads CASILTQGANEKLFF. CDR3 coding DNA: TGTGCCAGCATCTTAACCCAGGGGGCTAATGAAAAACTGTTTTTT.